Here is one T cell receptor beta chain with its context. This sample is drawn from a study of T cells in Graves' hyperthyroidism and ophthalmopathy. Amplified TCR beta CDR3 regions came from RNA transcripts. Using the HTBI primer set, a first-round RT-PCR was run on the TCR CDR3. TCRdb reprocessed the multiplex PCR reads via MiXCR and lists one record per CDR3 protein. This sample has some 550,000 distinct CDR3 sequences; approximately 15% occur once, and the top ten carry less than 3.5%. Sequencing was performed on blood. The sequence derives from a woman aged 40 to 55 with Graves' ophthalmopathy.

CDR3 residues: CSARLAGGETQYF. CDR3 sequence (DNA): TGCAGTGCTCGACTAGCGGGAGGAGAGACCCAGTACTTC. V is TRBV20-1 and J is TRBJ2-5, with 13 nucleotides matching TRBD2. The germline V gene has CDR1 DFQATT and CDR2 SNEGSKA (reference sequence). V shed 5 bases and J 4 bases; nucleotides not matched to a gene: 1. This CDR3 has 13 amino acids.